This TCR beta chain comes out of a study of shared clonotypes between healthy human individuals. Points from the study as a whole: Generally, naive subsets came out with larger estimated richness than memory subsets.

Sequencing used immunoSEQ multiplex PCR; TCRdb keeps in-frame clones, though not all of them. In the table there are some 2,100,000 clones, around 95% of which are singletons. As to this clone: The antigen is undetermined.

This CDR3 is 18 amino acids long. With 4 bases clipped from V and 4 bases from J, the junction kept 12 bases outside the gene matches. The TCR sequence derives from a man aged 18 to 29 in good health. The sequenced sample consisted of naive CD4+ T cells sorted from blood. Subset given: CD45RA+ positively selected. This chain connects TRBV23-1 to TRBJ2-2; TRBD1 aligns across 10 bases. TRBV23-1 is an ORF; its function is uncertain. The CDR3, as DNA: TGCGCCAGCAGTCCTAACCGCGACAGGGGGCAGGGCACCGGGGAGCTGTTTTTT. It is translated as CASSPNRDRGQGTGELFF.